This entry features one T cell receptor beta chain sequence. The CDR3 sequence is 14 residues long. The V gene's germline CDR1 is KGHDR and CDR2 SFDVKD. V was cut by 6 bases and J by 4 bases, with 12 bases left in between. The sample is drawn from a study of CD8 T cells in Susac syndrome. Random hexamers served to reverse transcribe roughly 0.45 to 1 ug RNA. TCRdb re-called the immunoSEQ multiplex PCR reads through MiXCR, storing one row per CDR3 protein. This table has around 170,000 distinct CDR3 sequences, roughly 94% appearing once. The sample was CD8+ T cells from PBMCs. The chain carries TRBV24-1 and TRBJ2-1; tentatively, D is TRBD2 (6 bases). The TCR originated in a human donor with Susac syndrome. This CDR3 reads CATSSGGGYNEQFF. For the CDR3, the DNA is TGTGCCACCAGTTCGGGTGGGGGGTACAATGAGCAGTTCTTC.